These 2 T cell receptor beta chains originate from one sample sequenced in a study of blood T cell repertoires in COVID-19. Method: immunoSEQ multiplex PCR; TCRdb's copy keeps in-frame clones and lacks some. This table holds 140,000 to 150,000 clones, around three quarters found once. The sequencing sample was made of peripheral blood. The origin of the receptors is a man aged 45 to 65 with active or convalescent COVID-19.

This clone was observed a single time. The gene calls are TRBV7-3 and TRBJ2-3; tentative D call: TRBD1 (5 bases). V was cut by 4 bases and J by 1 base, with 9 bases left in between. Germline CDR1 SGHTA, CDR2 FQGTGA. This CDR3 contains 14 residues. Written as DNA, the CDR3 is TGTGCCAGCAGCTCACAGGACCGCACAGATACGCAGTATTTT. The encoded protein is CASSSQDRTDTQYF.

The chain has TRBV9 and TRBJ2-6, with D hard to call. The germline V and J ends were trimmed by 0 bases and 0 bases, with 4 bases remaining between them. The CDR3 is made up of 15 amino acids. Germline loops: CDR1 SGDLS, CDR2 YYNGEE. The CDR3 reads CASSVGPSGANVLTF. CDR3 nucleotide sequence: TGTGCCAGCAGCGTAGGGCCCTCTGGGGCCAACGTCCTGACTTTC.